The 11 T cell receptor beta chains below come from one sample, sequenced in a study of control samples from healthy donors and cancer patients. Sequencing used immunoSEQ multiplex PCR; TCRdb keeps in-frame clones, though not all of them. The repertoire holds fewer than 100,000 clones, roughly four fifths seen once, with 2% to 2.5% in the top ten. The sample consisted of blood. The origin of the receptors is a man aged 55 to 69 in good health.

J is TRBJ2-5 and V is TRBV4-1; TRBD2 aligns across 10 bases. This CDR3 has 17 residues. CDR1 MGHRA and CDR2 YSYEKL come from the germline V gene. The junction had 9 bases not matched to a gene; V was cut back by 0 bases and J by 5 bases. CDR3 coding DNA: TGCGCCAGCAGCCAAGATCCGGCTAGCGGGAGTTTGGAGACCCAGTACTTC. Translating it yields CASSQDPASGSLETQYF.

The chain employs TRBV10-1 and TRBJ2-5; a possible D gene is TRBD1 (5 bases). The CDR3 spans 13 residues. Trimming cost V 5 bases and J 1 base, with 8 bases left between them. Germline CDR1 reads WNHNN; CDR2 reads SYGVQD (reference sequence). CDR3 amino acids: CASSTGPQETQYF. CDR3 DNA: TGCGCCAGCAGTACAGGACCCCAAGAGACCCAGTACTTC.

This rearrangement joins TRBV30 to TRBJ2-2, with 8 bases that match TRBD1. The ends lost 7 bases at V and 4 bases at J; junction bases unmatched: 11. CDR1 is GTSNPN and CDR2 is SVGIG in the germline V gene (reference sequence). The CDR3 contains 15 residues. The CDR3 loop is CALLSDRGSTGELFF. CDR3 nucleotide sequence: TGTGCCTTACTCTCAGACAGGGGATCCACCGGGGAGCTGTTTTTT.

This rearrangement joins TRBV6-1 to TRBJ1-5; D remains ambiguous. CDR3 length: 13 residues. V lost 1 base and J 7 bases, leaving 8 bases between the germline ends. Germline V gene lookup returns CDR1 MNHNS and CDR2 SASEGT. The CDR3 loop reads CASSEGGAQPQHF. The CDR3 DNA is TGTGCCAGCAGTGAAGGAGGAGCACAGCCCCAGCATTTT.

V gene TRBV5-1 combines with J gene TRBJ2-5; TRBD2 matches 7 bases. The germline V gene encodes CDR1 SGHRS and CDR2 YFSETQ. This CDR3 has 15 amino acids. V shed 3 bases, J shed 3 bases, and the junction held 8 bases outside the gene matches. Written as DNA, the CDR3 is TGCGCCAGCAGCTCCTCCTCAGGGAGGGAAGAGACCCAGTACTTC. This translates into CASSSSSGREETQYF.

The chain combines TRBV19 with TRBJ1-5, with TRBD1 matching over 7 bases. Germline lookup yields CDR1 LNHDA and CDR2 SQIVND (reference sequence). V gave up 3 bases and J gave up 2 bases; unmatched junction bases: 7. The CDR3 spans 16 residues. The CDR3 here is CASSIRTGSGNQPQHF. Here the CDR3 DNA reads TGTGCCAGTAGTATCCGGACAGGCTCGGGCAATCAGCCCCAGCATTTT.

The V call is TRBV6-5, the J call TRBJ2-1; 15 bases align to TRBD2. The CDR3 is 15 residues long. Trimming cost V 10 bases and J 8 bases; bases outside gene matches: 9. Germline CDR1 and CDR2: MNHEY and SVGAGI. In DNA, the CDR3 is TGTGCCACCGGACTAGCGGGGGGGACCGGGGATGAGCAGTTCTTC. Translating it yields CATGLAGGTGDEQFF.

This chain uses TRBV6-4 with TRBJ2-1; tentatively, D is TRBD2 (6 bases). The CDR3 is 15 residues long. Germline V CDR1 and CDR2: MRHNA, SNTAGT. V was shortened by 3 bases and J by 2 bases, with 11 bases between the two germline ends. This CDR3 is CASSERRGTYNEQFF. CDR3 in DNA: TGTGCCAGCAGTGAAAGGAGGGGTACCTACAATGAGCAGTTCTTC.

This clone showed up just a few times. This CDR3 is CASSEVVSNQPQHF. In nucleotides, the CDR3 is TGTGCCAGCAGTGAAGTAGTTAGCAATCAGCCCCAGCATTTT. V is TRBV2 and J is TRBJ1-5; D is uncertain. The length of the CDR3 is 14 residues. The germline CDR1 and CDR2 sequences are SNHLY and FYNNEI. Trimming took off 1 base at V and 0 bases at J, with 4 bases between the two ends.

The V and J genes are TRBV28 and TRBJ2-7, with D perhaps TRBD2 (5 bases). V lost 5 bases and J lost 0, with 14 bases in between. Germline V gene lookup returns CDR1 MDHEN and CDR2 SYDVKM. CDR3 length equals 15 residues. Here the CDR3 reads CASSNYLAGSYEQYF. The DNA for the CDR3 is TGTGCCAGCAGTAATTACTTGGCGGGCTCCTACGAGCAGTACTTC.

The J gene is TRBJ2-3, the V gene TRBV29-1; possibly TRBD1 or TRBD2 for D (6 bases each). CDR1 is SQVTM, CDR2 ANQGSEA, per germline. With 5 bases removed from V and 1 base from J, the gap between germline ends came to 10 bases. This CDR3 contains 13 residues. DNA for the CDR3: TGCAGCGTTAGGGGGGCAGGCACAGATACGCAGTATTTT. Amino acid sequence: CSVRGAGTDTQYF.